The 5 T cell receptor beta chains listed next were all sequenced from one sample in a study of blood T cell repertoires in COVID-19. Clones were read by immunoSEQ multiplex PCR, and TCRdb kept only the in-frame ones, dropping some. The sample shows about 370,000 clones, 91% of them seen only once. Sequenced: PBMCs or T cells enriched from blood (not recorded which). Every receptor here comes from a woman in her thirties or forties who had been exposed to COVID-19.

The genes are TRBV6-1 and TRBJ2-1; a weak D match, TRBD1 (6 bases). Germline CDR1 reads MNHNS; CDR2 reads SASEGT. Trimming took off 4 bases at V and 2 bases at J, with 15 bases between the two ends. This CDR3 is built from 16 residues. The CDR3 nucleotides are TGTGCCAGCAGTGCTTCAGGGGTCAATACCTACAATGAGCAGTTCTTC. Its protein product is CASSASGVNTYNEQFF.

The CDR3 here is CASSLPGGVSPLHF. The CDR3 DNA follows: TGTGCCAGCAGCTTACCAGGGGGCGTTTCACCCCTCCACTTT. The genes are TRBV7-8 and TRBJ1-6; 8 bases agree with TRBD1. This CDR3 has 14 amino acids. Trimming removed 2 bases from V and 9 bases from J; junction bases left unmatched: 3. From germline, CDR1 is SGHVS and CDR2 FQNEAQ.

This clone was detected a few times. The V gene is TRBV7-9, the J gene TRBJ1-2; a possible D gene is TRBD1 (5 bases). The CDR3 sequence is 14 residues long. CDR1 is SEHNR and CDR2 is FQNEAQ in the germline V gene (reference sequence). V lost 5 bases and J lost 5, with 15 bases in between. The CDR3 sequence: CASSDIDRGYGYTF. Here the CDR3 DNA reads TGTGCCAGCAGCGATATAGACCGGGGGTATGGCTACACCTTC.

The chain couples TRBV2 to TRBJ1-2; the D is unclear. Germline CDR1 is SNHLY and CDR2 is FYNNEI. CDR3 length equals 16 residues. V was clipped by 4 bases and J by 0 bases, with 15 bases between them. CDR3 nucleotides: TGTGCCAGCAGTGCCCAGTTCGGGGAAACTAACTATGGCTACACCTTC. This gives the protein CASSAQFGETNYGYTF.

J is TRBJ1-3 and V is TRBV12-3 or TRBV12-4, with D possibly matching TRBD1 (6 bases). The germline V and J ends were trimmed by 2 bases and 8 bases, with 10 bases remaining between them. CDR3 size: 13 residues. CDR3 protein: CASSLRGGHTIYF. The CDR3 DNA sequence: TGTGCCAGCAGTTTAAGGGGGGGACACACCATATATTTT.